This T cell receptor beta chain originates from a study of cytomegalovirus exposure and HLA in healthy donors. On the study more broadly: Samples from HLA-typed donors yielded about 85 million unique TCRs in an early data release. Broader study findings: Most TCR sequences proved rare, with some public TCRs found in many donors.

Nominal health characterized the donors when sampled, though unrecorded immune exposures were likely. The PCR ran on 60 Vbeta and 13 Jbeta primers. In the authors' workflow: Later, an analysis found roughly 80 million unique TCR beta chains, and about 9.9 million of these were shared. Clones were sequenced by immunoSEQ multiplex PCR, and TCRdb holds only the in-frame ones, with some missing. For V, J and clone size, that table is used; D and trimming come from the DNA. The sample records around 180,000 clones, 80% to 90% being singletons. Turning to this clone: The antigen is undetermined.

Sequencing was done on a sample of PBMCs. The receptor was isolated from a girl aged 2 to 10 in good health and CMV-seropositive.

The CDR3: CASTADSGNTIYF. The CDR3 DNA sequence: TGTGCCAGCACGGCGGACTCTGGAAACACCATATATTTT. V gene TRBV6-5 combines with J gene TRBJ1-3; no reliable D call. V lost 7 bases, J lost 0 bases, and 7 bases lay in between. CDR1 and CDR2 (germline): MNHEY, SVGAGI. The CDR3 is 13 residues long.